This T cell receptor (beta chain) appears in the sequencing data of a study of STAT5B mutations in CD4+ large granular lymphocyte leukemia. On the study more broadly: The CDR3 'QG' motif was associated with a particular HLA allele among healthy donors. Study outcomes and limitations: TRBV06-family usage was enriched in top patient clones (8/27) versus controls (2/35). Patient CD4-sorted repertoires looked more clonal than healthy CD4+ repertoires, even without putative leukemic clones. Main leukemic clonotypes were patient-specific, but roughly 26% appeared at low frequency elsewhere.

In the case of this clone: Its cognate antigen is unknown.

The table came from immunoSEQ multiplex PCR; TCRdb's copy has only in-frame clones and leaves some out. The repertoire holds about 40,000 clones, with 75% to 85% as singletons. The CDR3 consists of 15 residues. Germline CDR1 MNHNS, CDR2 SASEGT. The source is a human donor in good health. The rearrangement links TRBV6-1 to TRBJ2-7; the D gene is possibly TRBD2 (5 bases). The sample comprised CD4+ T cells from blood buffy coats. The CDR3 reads CVSYPREPSRYEQYF. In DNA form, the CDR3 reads TGTGTCTCATATCCCCGGGAACCCTCCAGGTACGAGCAGTACTTC.